A selection of T cell receptor beta chains follows, all from one sample in a study of siplizumab effects on memory and regulatory T cells. Repertoires were generated with immunoSEQ multiplex PCR, while TCRdb's copy carries only in-frame clones and drops some. This sample has some 110,000 clones, with roughly 94% found just once. Sequenced input: non-Treg CD4+ T cells sorted from blood. All receptors derive from a human donor in good health. Both conserved end residues are part of each CDR3. D genes are given only for firm matches. The size of a clone is reported for some rows only, either as once, few or many, or as a class for expanded clones.

D	V	J	size	DNA	CDR3
-	TRBV11-3	TRBJ2-2	-	TGTGCCAGCAGCTTACAGGGGCAAGGCACCGGGGAGCTGTTTTTT	CASSLQGQGTGELFF
TRBD2	TRBV12-5	TRBJ2-1	-	TGTGCTAGTGGTTTGGTACTAGCGGGAGATTACAATGAGCAGTTCTTC	CASGLVLAGDYNEQFF
-	TRBV19	TRBJ2-3	-	TGTGCCAGTAGTATAGGAGGGGGGAGAGATACGCAGTATTTT	CASSIGGGRDTQYF
TRBD1	TRBV5-1	TRBJ2-7	-	TGCGCCAGCAGCTCACGAACTGGGGACAGGGGAAGCGAGCAGTACTTC	CASSSRTGDRGSEQYF
-	TRBV6-4	TRBJ2-7	once	TGTGCCAGCAGAAGCGACAGATCCTCCTACGAGCAGTACTTC	CASRSDRSSYEQYF
-	TRBV5-8	TRBJ1-2	-	TGTGCCAGCAGCTCGGAAGACAGGAACCTCTATGGCTACACCTTC	CASSSEDRNLYGYTF
-	TRBV4-1	TRBJ2-1	-	TGCGCCAGCAGCCAAGTTGTCCCCATATACAATGAGCAGTTCTTC	CASSQVVPIYNEQFF
TRBD1	TRBV28	TRBJ2-7	-	TGTGCCAGCAGTTCAGGGGGCCCCTTGGATCAGCAGTACTTC	CASSSGGPLDQQYF
-	TRBV6-6	TRBJ1-1	once	TGTGCCAGCAGTCGGACAGAAGAAGCTTTCTTT	CASSRTEEAFF
-	TRBV7-9	TRBJ1-1	-	TGTGCCAGCAGCCCAAGCCCCCTCACGGTTGCTGAAGCTTTCTTT	CASSPSPLTVAEAFF
TRBD1	TRBV5-1	TRBJ1-4	-	TGCGCCAGCAGCCGAGACAGGGGAGGCGAAAAACTGTTTTTT	CASSRDRGGEKLFF
-	TRBV4-1	TRBJ2-1	-	TGCGCCAGCAGCCAAGCAAGCGGCTCCTACAATGAGCAGTTCTTC	CASSQASGSYNEQFF
-	TRBV7-3	TRBJ2-1	-	TGTGCCAGCAGCTTAAGGGCAGTCAACAATGAGCAGTTCTTC	CASSLRAVNNEQFF
-	TRBV30	TRBJ2-7	-	TGTGCCGGGGACCGTGCATCCTACGAGCAGTACTTC	CAGDRASYEQYF
-	TRBV29-1	TRBJ1-1	-	TGCAGCGTTGATAAGGCAGCGGATTTTTATCCGAACACTGAAGCTTTCTTT	CSVDKAADFYPNTEAFF
TRBD1	TRBV7-2	TRBJ1-3	-	TGTGCCAGCAGCACGGGACAGGGGATTGGAAACACCATATATTTT	CASSTGQGIGNTIYF
-	TRBV11-3	TRBJ1-1	-	TGTGCCAGCAGCACCGGCGGGGCATTGAACACTGAAGCTTTCTTT	CASSTGGALNTEAFF
-	TRBV5-1	TRBJ1-1	-	TGCGCCAGCAGCTTGGATAGGGGTACTGAAGCTTTCTTT	CASSLDRGTEAFF
-	TRBV21-1	TRBJ2-7	-	TGTGCCAGCAGCGTACCTAGGACTAGCGGGACCACCTACGAGCAGTACTTC	CASSVPRTSGTTYEQYF
-	TRBV5-6	TRBJ1-5	-	TGTGCCAGCAGCTTGGAGTCTCTAGGGTCTGAACCCCAGCATTTT	CASSLESLGSEPQHF
-	TRBV6-5	TRBJ1-5	-	TGTGCCAGCAGTGCCCAGGGCCATCAGCCCCAGCATTTT	CASSAQGHQPQHF
-	TRBV18	TRBJ2-4	-	TGTGCCAGCTCACCACCGGACCTAGCCAAAAACATTCAGTACTTC	CASSPPDLAKNIQYF
TRBD2	TRBV7-9	TRBJ2-3	-	TGTGCCAGCAGCCCGGGACTAGCGGGGGGGCCTAGCGATACGCAGTATTTT	CASSPGLAGGPSDTQYF
TRBD2	TRBV7-2	TRBJ2-3	-	TGTGCCAGCAGCTTAGCGTTCAGCGGGGGGCCCACAGATACGCAGTATTTT	CASSLAFSGGPTDTQYF
-	TRBV5-5	TRBJ2-6	-	TGTGCCAGCAGCTTGGCAGACTCTGGGGCCAACGTCCTGACTTTC	CASSLADSGANVLTF
TRBD1	TRBV19	TRBJ1-2	-	TGTGCCAGTAGTATTCAGGGACAGGGGACGAGCTATGGCTACACCTTC	CASSIQGQGTSYGYTF
-	TRBV6-6	TRBJ2-7	-	TGTGCCAGCAGTTACGGAGGGGCCCTCCACGAGCAGTACTTC	CASSYGGALHEQYF
TRBD1	TRBV5-1	TRBJ1-6	-	TGCGCCAGCAGCTTGAATACAGGGGGCGATTCACCCCTCCACTTT	CASSLNTGGDSPLHF
-	TRBV10-3	TRBJ1-5	once	TGTGCCATCAGTGAGACCGCAGGGAATCAGCCCCAGCATTTT	CAISETAGNQPQHF
-	TRBV11-2	TRBJ2-5	-	TGTGCCAGCAGCCCCGGACAGCAAGAGACCCAGTACTTC	CASSPGQQETQYF
-	TRBV6-1	TRBJ1-2	-	TGTGCCAGCAGTGAAGGACCGAAATATGGCTACACCTTC	CASSEGPKYGYTF
-	TRBV5-1	TRBJ2-7	-	TGCGCCAGCAGCGGGGGACAACCTCTCTACGAGCAGTACTTC	CASSGGQPLYEQYF
-	TRBV5-1	TRBJ2-1	-	TGCGCCAGCAGCGACAGCCACCCGGGGTATGAGCAGTTCTTC	CASSDSHPGYEQFF
-	TRBV29-1	TRBJ2-1	-	TGCAGCGTTGAGAGGAGGATCCCCGACGGGCTAGCCCCCAAGAGCTCCTACAATGAGCAGTTCTTC	CSVERRIPDGLAPKSSYNEQFF
-	TRBV5-1	TRBJ1-5	-	TGCGCCAGCAGCTTGGGGGGATTGGGTCAGCCCCAGCATTTT	CASSLGGLGQPQHF
-	TRBV9	TRBJ2-5	-	TGTGCCAGCAGCGAAGGGCCAGTTCATCAAGAGACCCAGTACTTC	CASSEGPVHQETQYF
-	TRBV11-2	TRBJ1-1	-	TGTGCCAGCAGCTTAACAGGGACTGAAGCTTTCTTT	CASSLTGTEAFF
-	TRBV6-5	TRBJ1-1	-	TGTGCCAGCACTAGAGTGGTGAACACTGAAGCTTTCTTT	CASTRVVNTEAFF
-	TRBV6-5	TRBJ1-5	-	TGTGCCAGCAGTTACGTGGATCAGCCCCAGCATTTT	CASSYVDQPQHF
-	TRBV5-1	TRBJ1-1	-	TGCGCCAGCAGCTTGGGGATCGGACGGATGAACACTGAAGCTTTCTTT	CASSLGIGRMNTEAFF
TRBD1	TRBV19	TRBJ2-7	-	TGTGCCAGTAGTATGGGACAGGGGAACCCCTACGAGCAGTACTTC	CASSMGQGNPYEQYF